The rows below give T cell receptor beta chains drawn from one sample of a study of blood T cells in healthy people across ages. TCRdb passed the 5' RACE reads through MiXCR, listing each CDR3 protein once. This table has approximately 580,000 distinct CDR3 sequences, 20% to 30% appearing once. The same data also went into a second study, on T cells of mothers and their children.

Sequenced input: blood. All receptors come from a boy aged 5-17 years in good health. The CDR3 runs from the conserved cysteine through the conserved F or W. A D gene is named only where the DNA matches it firmly. Rows may omit the clone size; those that give it use once, few, many or a size class.

16	TRBV7-9	NA	TRBJ1-3	NA	CASSPKDGSSGNTIYF	TGTGCCAGCAGCCCTAAAGACGGGTCCTCTGGAAACACCATATATTTT
15	TRBV14	NA	TRBJ2-5	few	CASSQDTTVRETQYF	TGTGCCAGCAGCCAAGATACAACAGTGAGGGAGACCCAGTACTTC
14	TRBV11-1	TRBD1	TRBJ2-7	few	CASSPGQGRHEQYF	TGTGCCAGCAGCCCAGGACAGGGGAGGCACGAGCAGTACTTC
15	TRBV12-3/TRBV12-4	NA	TRBJ2-6	few	CASSLREPGANVLTF	TGTGCCAGCAGTTTACGGGAGCCCGGGGCCAACGTCCTGACTTTC
12	TRBV29-1	TRBD2	TRBJ2-4	few	CSVGSGVDIQYF	TGCAGCGTTGGTAGCGGGGTAGACATTCAGTACTTC
15	TRBV2	TRBD1	TRBJ2-1	NA	CASSSGTGGINEQFF	TGTGCCAGCAGTTCCGGGACAGGGGGTATCAATGAGCAGTTCTTC
19	TRBV11-2	NA	TRBJ2-2	NA	CASSPWPSPGLPQGGELFF	TGTGCCAGCAGCCCCTGGCCGAGCCCTGGTCTGCCACAGGGCGGGGAGCTGTTTTTT
14	TRBV27	TRBD1	TRBJ2-7	few	CASSWKDRDYEQYF	TGTGCCAGCAGTTGGAAGGACAGGGACTACGAGCAGTACTTC
16	TRBV5-1	TRBD1	TRBJ1-2	few	CASSLEGSGGRYGYTF	TGCGCCAGCAGCTTGGAAGGCTCAGGGGGCCGCTATGGCTACACCTTC
20	TRBV3-1	TRBD1	TRBJ2-4	NA	CASSQENNRGKVRTKNIQYF	TGTGCCAGCAGCCAAGAGAACAACAGGGGGAAGGTCCGTACCAAAAACATTCAGTACTTC
15	TRBV7-2	TRBD1	TRBJ1-4	many	CASSYAGGAWEKLFF	TGTGCCAGCAGTTACGCAGGGGGCGCGTGGGAAAAACTGTTTTTT
15	TRBV6-2/TRBV6-3	NA	TRBJ1-6	NA	CASTPKRGVDSPLHF	TGTGCCAGCACCCCTAAAAGGGGAGTCGATTCACCCCTCCACTTT
20	TRBV12-3/TRBV12-4	NA	TRBJ1-1	NA	CASSLVNYARSHHLDTEAFF	TGTGCCAGCAGTTTGGTCAACTACGCCCGATCCCATCACCTTGACACTGAAGCTTTCTTT
12	TRBV20-1	NA	TRBJ2-5	many	CSARKGQETQYF	TGCAGTGCTAGGAAAGGTCAAGAGACCCAGTACTTC
15	TRBV29-1	NA	TRBJ2-3	many	CSVVRGGLSTDTQYF	TGCAGCGTTGTAAGAGGGGGGCTTAGCACAGATACGCAGTATTTT
16	TRBV10-3	NA	TRBJ2-7	NA	CAISESGGIPLGEQYF	TGTGCCATCAGTGAGTCAGGAGGGATCCCCCTCGGCGAGCAGTACTTC
13	TRBV7-2	NA	TRBJ1-6	few	CASSPPSGAPLHF	TGTGCCAGCAGCCCGCCTTCGGGGGCACCCCTCCACTTT
17	TRBV11-2	TRBD1	TRBJ2-7	NA	CASSPRQGSGPSYEQYF	TGTGCCAGCAGCCCCAGACAGGGTTCGGGGCCCTCCTACGAGCAGTACTTC
12	TRBV20-1	NA	TRBJ2-7	NA	CSASPTNYEQYF	TGCAGTGCTAGCCCTACCAACTACGAGCAGTACTTC
12	TRBV20-1	NA	TRBJ2-5	few	CSANVQVETQYF	TGCAGTGCAAACGTTCAGGTGGAGACCCAGTACTTC
14	TRBV28	NA	TRBJ2-7	few	CASTAGTVLVGQYF	TGTGCCAGCACAGCAGGGACGGTTCTGGTCGGGCAGTACTTC
13	TRBV29-1	TRBD1	TRBJ2-7	NA	CSVVRQGFLEQYF	TGCAGCGTTGTGAGACAGGGGTTTCTCGAGCAGTACTTC
16	TRBV13	TRBD1	TRBJ1-2	few	CASSLGLRGPNYGYTF	TGTGCCAGCAGCTTAGGCCTAAGGGGGCCGAACTATGGCTACACCTTC
16	TRBV19	NA	TRBJ1-4	NA	CASSTPTGVRYEKLFF	TGTGCCAGTAGTACCCCTACAGGAGTCCGATATGAAAAACTGTTTTTT
14	TRBV9	NA	TRBJ1-3	NA	CASSVGAAGNTIYF	TGTGCCAGCAGCGTAGGGGCAGCCGGAAACACCATATATTTT
18	TRBV7-2	TRBD2	TRBJ2-5	NA	CASSVPGLAGSYQETQYF	TGTGCCAGCAGCGTGCCGGGACTAGCGGGGTCGTACCAAGAGACCCAGTACTTC
14	TRBV2	NA	TRBJ2-5	few	CASSEALGRRSQYF	TGTGCCAGCAGTGAAGCGCTCGGCCGGAGGTCCCAGTACTTC
14	TRBV28	NA	TRBJ2-1	NA	CASSPTGSYNEQFF	TGTGCCAGCAGTCCGACAGGCTCCTACAATGAGCAGTTCTTC
15	TRBV29-1	TRBD1	TRBJ2-2	NA	CSARGTGAVTGELFF	TGCAGCGCCAGAGGTACAGGGGCGGTTACCGGGGAGCTGTTTTTT
12	TRBV14	TRBD1	TRBJ1-2	once	CASSQTGVGYTF	TGTGCCAGCAGTCAAACAGGGGTTGGCTACACCTTC
15	TRBV6-4	NA	TRBJ2-2	NA	CASSESTPHTGELFF	TGTGCCAGCAGTGAGAGCACTCCTCACACCGGGGAGCTGTTTTTT
15	TRBV20-1	NA	TRBJ1-2	few	CSAPGSRQLNYGYTF	TGCAGTGCTCCCGGATCGCGCCAACTGAACTATGGCTACACCTTC
13	TRBV29-1	NA	TRBJ1-1	few	CSVGSSMNTEAFF	TGCAGCGTTGGGAGCAGCATGAACACTGAAGCTTTCTTT
15	TRBV27	NA	TRBJ2-2	NA	CASSLNGWGTGELFF	TGTGCCAGCAGTTTAAACGGCTGGGGTACCGGGGAGCTGTTTTTT